Here is one TCR beta chain with its context. Through a sample-barcoded 5' primer and a J-beta primer mix, a second PCR was run for roughly 7 to 12 cycles. In TCRdb, the 5' RACE reads were re-called with MiXCR into one record per CDR3 protein. This sample yields 1.5 million to 2 million distinct CDR3 sequences, of which around 36% are seen a single time; about 11% belongs to the top ten. The data were taken from a study of blood T cells in healthy people across ages. The specimen was blood. This TCR derives from a woman aged 25 to 45 in good health.

CDR3 sequence reads: CSARSPQGEQYF. CDR3 DNA sequence: TGCAGTGCTAGATCCCCTCAGGGCGAGCAGTACTTC. V gene TRBV20-1 combines with J gene TRBJ2-7, with a weak D call TRBD1 (5 bases). The CDR3 is 12 residues long. Looked up from germline, CDR1 is DFQATT and CDR2 is SNEGSKA (reference sequence). Trimming shortened V by 2 bases and J by 6 bases, and 11 bases separated the two germline ends.